This T cell receptor (beta chain) was sequenced during a study of CD8 T cells in Susac syndrome. Random hexamers served to reverse transcribe roughly 0.5 to 1 ug RNA. TCRdb fed the immunoSEQ multiplex PCR reads into MiXCR, producing one record per CDR3 protein. This sample yields about 200,000 distinct CDR3 sequences, of which roughly 90% are seen a single time; about 0.13% belongs to the top ten. Germline CDR1 is SGDLS and CDR2 is YYNGEE. This CDR3 comprises 11 residues. Trimming pared 3 bases from V and 4 bases from J, leaving 4 bases between. The source of this sequence is a human donor with multiple sclerosis. The sequenced material came from CD8+ T cells from PBMCs. The chain combines TRBV9 with TRBJ1-1; D is unresolved. The CDR3 loop reads CASSGSTEAFF. CDR3 coding DNA: TGTGCCAGCAGCGGTAGCACTGAAGCTTTCTTT.